This is a list of T cell receptor beta chains from one sample in a study of T-cell reconstitution after alpha-beta-depleted transplantation in children. MiXCR was run by TCRdb on the PCR reads, yielding one entry per CDR3 protein. The profile shows 45,000 to 70,000 distinct CDR3 sequences, about 40% of them singletons. The specimen comprised PBMCs, mostly from graft donor cells, sampled 360 days after TCRalphabeta/CD19-depleted stem cell transplant. The receptor source for this set is a male patient aged 5 to 17 who had a stem cell transplant for acute lymphoblastic leukemia, so the T cells may come from the graft donor. The CDR3 runs from the conserved cysteine through the conserved F or W. Each record gives: D gene, clone size, J gene, V gene, CDR3 protein, CDR3 DNA. A D gene is named only where the DNA matches it firmly. Not all rows give a size; the values are once, few, many and, for expanded clones, a class.

D: .
size: .
J: TRBJ1-1
V: TRBV18
CDR3: CASSPLVRPTENTEAFF
DNA: TGTGCCAGCTCACCTCTCGTTAGGCCTACTGAGAACACTGAAGCTTTCTTT

D: .
size: .
J: TRBJ2-7
V: TRBV12-3/TRBV12-4
CDR3: CASSSLGRAYEQYF
DNA: TGTGCCAGCAGTTCCCTCGGCAGGGCCTACGAGCAGTACTTC

D: .
size: .
J: TRBJ1-2
V: TRBV25-1
CDR3: CASPSKRRDCGYTF
DNA: TGTGCCAGCCCCTCCAAAAGGAGGGATTGTGGCTACACCTTC

D: TRBD1
size: few
J: TRBJ2-7
V: TRBV27
CDR3: CASSPRTGVRSYEQYF
DNA: TGTGCCAGCAGTCCTCGAACAGGGGTCCGTTCCTACGAGCAGTACTTC

D: .
size: .
J: TRBJ1-1
V: TRBV10-3
CDR3: CAISALGGNTEAFF
DNA: TGTGCCATCAGTGCCCTAGGGGGGAACACTGAAGCTTTCTTT

D: TRBD2
size: .
J: TRBJ2-3
V: TRBV2
CDR3: CASRGTSGGPDTQYF
DNA: TGTGCCAGCAGGGGGACTAGCGGGGGACCAGATACGCAGTATTTT

D: .
size: .
J: TRBJ1-5
V: TRBV28
CDR3: CASTLGTQPQHF
DNA: TGTGCCAGCACCCTGGGGACTCAGCCCCAGCATTTT

D: .
size: .
J: TRBJ1-1
V: TRBV12-3/TRBV12-4
CDR3: CASRQGLENTEAFF
DNA: TGTGCCAGCAGACAGGGTTTGGAGAACACTGAAGCTTTCTTT

D: TRBD2
size: .
J: TRBJ2-1
V: TRBV6-5
CDR3: CASSLGTSGKLREQFF
DNA: TGTGCCAGCAGTTTGGGGACTAGCGGTAAATTAAGGGAGCAGTTCTTC

D: .
size: few
J: TRBJ1-5
V: TRBV12-3/TRBV12-4
CDR3: CASSSARGYSNQPQHF
DNA: TGTGCCAGCAGCTCCGCTAGGGGGTATAGCAATCAGCCCCAGCATTTT

D: .
size: .
J: TRBJ2-7
V: TRBV24-1
CDR3: CATSDSDRDSYEQYF
DNA: TGTGCCACCAGTGATTCGGACCGCGACTCCTACGAGCAGTACTTC

D: .
size: .
J: TRBJ2-3
V: TRBV12-3/TRBV12-4
CDR3: CASSLVGGGTDTQYF
DNA: TGTGCCAGCAGTTTAGTTGGCGGGGGCACAGATACGCAGTATTTT

D: .
size: few
J: TRBJ1-1
V: TRBV6-5
CDR3: CASSSQGHAANTEAFF
DNA: TGTGCCAGCAGTTCGCAAGGACACGCAGCGAACACTGAAGCTTTCTTT

D: TRBD1
size: once
J: TRBJ2-7
V: TRBV7-6
CDR3: CASSPGQGVKVWYF
DNA: TGTGCCAGCAGCCCGGGACAGGGGGTAAAAGTATGGTACTTC

D: .
size: few
J: TRBJ2-3
V: TRBV5-1
CDR3: CASSGETSTDTQYF
DNA: TGCGCCAGCAGTGGGGAGACCAGCACAGATACGCAGTATTTT

D: .
size: few
J: TRBJ2-7
V: TRBV7-6
CDR3: CASSLDLNEQYF
DNA: TGTGCCAGCAGCTTAGACCTAAACGAGCAGTACTTC

D: .
size: .
J: TRBJ2-7
V: TRBV7-8
CDR3: CASSFGGDSSYEQYF
DNA: TGTGCCAGCAGCTTTGGAGGCGATAGCTCCTACGAGCAGTACTTC

D: .
size: .
J: TRBJ2-7
V: TRBV5-6
CDR3: CASSFGDLIYEQYF
DNA: TGTGCCAGCAGCTTTGGGGACCTCATCTACGAGCAGTACTTC

D: TRBD2
size: .
J: TRBJ2-3
V: TRBV3-1
CDR3: CASSLLTLAGGAPDTQYF
DNA: TGTGCCAGCAGCCTACTTACCTTAGCGGGGGGGGCACCAGATACGCAGTATTTT

D: .
size: .
J: TRBJ2-6
V: TRBV5-1
CDR3: CASKQGAGANVLTF
DNA: TGCGCCAGTAAACAGGGAGCCGGGGCCAACGTCCTGACTTTC

D: TRBD1
size: .
J: TRBJ2-1
V: TRBV7-3
CDR3: CASSSRQGDNEQFF
DNA: TGTGCCAGCAGCTCTCGGCAGGGGGACAATGAGCAGTTCTTC

D: .
size: .
J: TRBJ2-3
V: TRBV5-4
CDR3: CASSFLRTDTQYF
DNA: TGTGCCAGCAGCTTCTTGCGCACAGATACGCAGTATTTT

D: TRBD2
size: .
J: TRBJ2-3
V: TRBV29-1
CDR3: CSVASSGHPRDTQYF
DNA: TGCAGCGTTGCCTCTAGCGGGCACCCCCGGGATACGCAGTATTTT

D: .
size: .
J: TRBJ2-7
V: TRBV6-5
CDR3: CASSFTRGSSYEQYF
DNA: TGTGCCAGCAGTTTCACTCGTGGGAGCTCCTACGAGCAGTACTTC

D: TRBD1
size: once
J: TRBJ2-5
V: TRBV28
CDR3: CASSTPGQGLIETQYF
DNA: TGTGCCAGCAGTACGCCGGGACAGGGTTTAATAGAGACCCAGTACTTC

D: .
size: .
J: TRBJ1-6
V: TRBV5-1
CDR3: CASSLILGGGNSPLHF
DNA: TGCGCCAGCAGCTTGATCCTTGGGGGGGGAAATTCACCCCTCCACTTT

D: .
size: .
J: TRBJ2-3
V: TRBV12-3/TRBV12-4
CDR3: CASSLQGHGAVLDTQYF
DNA: TGTGCCAGCAGTCTCCAGGGACATGGGGCAGTCCTAGATACGCAGTATTTT

D: .
size: .
J: TRBJ2-2
V: TRBV12-3/TRBV12-4
CDR3: CASSFQGLGELFF
DNA: TGTGCCAGCAGTTTTCAGGGCCTCGGGGAGCTGTTTTTT

D: .
size: .
J: TRBJ2-2
V: TRBV11-3
CDR3: CASSADSGELFF
DNA: TGTGCCAGCAGCGCAGACAGCGGGGAGCTGTTTTTT

D: .
size: .
J: TRBJ2-2
V: TRBV28
CDR3: CASSLTQGLVNTGELFF
DNA: TGTGCCAGCAGTCTGACGCAAGGGCTTGTGAACACCGGGGAGCTGTTTTTT

D: .
size: few
J: TRBJ2-7
V: TRBV5-1
CDR3: CASSLTDYEQYF
DNA: TGCGCCAGCAGCTTGACAGACTACGAGCAGTACTTC

D: .
size: few
J: TRBJ1-2
V: TRBV12-3/TRBV12-4
CDR3: CASNSGTLAGYTF
DNA: TGTGCCAGCAACTCTGGGACCCTGGCTGGCTACACCTTC

D: TRBD2
size: .
J: TRBJ2-1
V: TRBV12-3/TRBV12-4
CDR3: CASSLRLAGREQFF
DNA: TGTGCCAGCAGTTTAAGACTAGCGGGAAGAGAGCAGTTCTTC

D: TRBD1
size: few
J: TRBJ2-7
V: TRBV10-3
CDR3: CAISAGTGYYEQYF
DNA: TGTGCCATCAGTGCAGGGACAGGGTACTACGAGCAGTACTTC

D: .
size: .
J: TRBJ1-6
V: TRBV27
CDR3: CASSLRGGSPLHF
DNA: TGTGCCAGCAGCCTTCGCGGGGGGTCACCCCTCCACTTT

D: TRBD1
size: .
J: TRBJ2-2
V: TRBV24-1
CDR3: CATSGTAGELFF
DNA: TGTGCCACTTCTGGGACAGCCGGGGAGCTGTTTTTT

D: TRBD1
size: few
J: TRBJ2-7
V: TRBV5-1
CDR3: CASSSSGTGGEEQYF
DNA: TGCGCCAGCAGTTCCTCCGGGACAGGGGGCGAAGAGCAGTACTTC

D: .
size: .
J: TRBJ2-1
V: TRBV7-9
CDR3: CASSPPGWDGGFF
DNA: TGTGCCAGCAGCCCCCCTGGCTGGGACGGGGGGTTCTTC

D: .
size: .
J: TRBJ2-3
V: TRBV12-3/TRBV12-4
CDR3: CASTRLGFTDTQYF
DNA: TGTGCCAGCACCCGCCTAGGGTTCACAGATACGCAGTATTTT

D: .
size: few
J: TRBJ2-3
V: TRBV20-1
CDR3: CSVSSLEDTQYF
DNA: TGCAGTGTCAGCTCCCTAGAAGATACGCAGTATTTT